This entry lists 2 T cell receptor beta chains sequenced from one sample in a study of blood T cells in healthy people across ages. PCR was performed a second time for roughly 7 to 11 cycles using a sample-barcoded 5' primer and a J-beta primer mix. TCRdb processed the 5' RACE reads anew with MiXCR; each CDR3 protein has one entry. The sample gives roughly 800,000 distinct CDR3 sequences, under 30% of which show up once; around 3% is in the top ten. The same sample was also used in a study of T cells of mothers and their children.

The sample taken for sequencing was blood. Receptor source: a boy aged 5-17 years in good health.

The CDR3 DNA sequence: TGCGCCAGCAGCTTGGAACAGGGGACTGGAAACACCATATATTTT. This codes for CASSLEQGTGNTIYF. V usage is TRBV5-1 and J usage is TRBJ1-3; TRBD1 aligns across 7 bases. Trimming removed 0 bases from V and 2 bases from J; junction bases left unmatched: 2. The CDR3 totals 15 residues. Germline V gene sequence: CDR1 SGHRS, CDR2 YFSETQ.

The sample holds one count of this clonotype. The chain has TRBV5-1 and TRBJ1-6, with no clear D. Looked up from germline, CDR1 is SGHRS and CDR2 is YFSETQ. This CDR3 region has 15 residues. Trimming left V 4 bases short and J 5 bases short, with 13 bases between. This CDR3 is CASSPAAGDNSPLHF. For the CDR3, the DNA is TGCGCCAGCAGCCCTGCGGCAGGAGATAATTCACCCCTCCACTTT.